This T cell receptor beta chain comes out of a study of shared clonotypes between healthy human individuals. General study points: Read depth was anticipated to influence clonotype sharing among donors.

This clone has only one observation. As yet, its antigen is unknown. Clones were sequenced by immunoSEQ multiplex PCR, and TCRdb holds only the in-frame ones, with some missing. In the table there are some 2,000,000 clones, roughly 94% of which are singletons. It was CD45RO-negative cells, positively selected for CCR7, that made up naive CD8 cells, with terminally differentiated effector memory CD45RA+ cells excluded. Trimming at V came to 6 bases and at J to 2 bases, leaving 3 bases not matched to a gene. CDR3 length equals 13 residues. The germline CDR1 and CDR2 sequences are PRHDT and FYEKMQ (reference sequence).

The clonotype originates from a man aged 18 to 29 in good health. The V and J genes are TRBV13 and TRBJ2-7; TRBD2 matches at 8 bases. The sequenced material came from naive CD8+ T cells sorted from blood. The CDR3: CASRPGGAYEQYF. The CDR3 coding sequence is TGTGCCAGCAGACCCGGGGGGGCCTACGAGCAGTACTTC.